These T cell receptor beta chains were read from a single sample in a study of shared clonotypes between healthy human individuals. The method was immunoSEQ multiplex PCR; TCRdb's version includes in-frame clones alone and lacks a portion of them. The data show roughly 2.1 million clones, under 95% seen once. Sequencing was performed on naive CD8+ T cells from PBMCs. These receptors all stem from a man between 18 and 29 years old in good health. Some clones in this sample may be carry-over from other donors' samples. Each CDR3 is given with its conserved first and last residue. A D gene is named only where the DNA matches it firmly. Only some rows state a clone size, as once, few, many or a class for expanded clones.

abundance: few
v_gene: TRBV19
j_gene: TRBJ2-1
d_gene: NA
CDR3aa: CASSIRSSAYNEQFF
CDR3nt: TGTGCCAGTAGTATTAGGTCCTCCGCTTACAATGAGCAGTTCTTC

abundance: NA
v_gene: TRBV10-1
j_gene: TRBJ2-3
d_gene: TRBD2
CDR3aa: CASSESNGRRTDTQYF
CDR3nt: TGCGCCAGCAGTGAGTCGAACGGGAGGAGGACAGATACGCAGTATTTT

abundance: NA
v_gene: TRBV2
j_gene: TRBJ2-7
d_gene: TRBD1
CDR3aa: CASRTGTDHSYEQYF
CDR3nt: TGTGCCAGCAGAACCGGGACAGACCACTCCTACGAGCAGTACTTC

abundance: NA
v_gene: TRBV27
j_gene: TRBJ1-2
d_gene: NA
CDR3aa: CASSLGHPGRYTF
CDR3nt: TGTGCCAGCAGTTTGGGACATCCTGGTCGCTACACCTTC

abundance: NA
v_gene: TRBV9
j_gene: TRBJ2-2
d_gene: TRBD1
CDR3aa: CASSGRQGGTGELFF
CDR3nt: TGTGCCAGCTCTGGTCGACAGGGGGGCACCGGGGAGCTGTTTTTT

abundance: NA
v_gene: TRBV5-4
j_gene: TRBJ2-2
d_gene: TRBD1
CDR3aa: CASSSRSQGGAAGELFF
CDR3nt: TGTGCCAGCAGCTCTCGGTCCCAAGGGGGCGCGGCCGGGGAGCTGTTTTTT

abundance: once
v_gene: TRBV21-1
j_gene: TRBJ2-7
d_gene: NA
CDR3aa: CASSKVTRAEGIGSYEQYF
CDR3nt: TGTGCCAGCAGCAAAGTTACCCGGGCGGAGGGAATAGGATCCTACGAGCAGTACTTC

abundance: NA
v_gene: TRBV25-1
j_gene: TRBJ2-3
d_gene: NA
CDR3aa: CASSESGGVGTDTQYF
CDR3nt: TGTGCCAGCAGTGAATCTGGGGGAGTTGGCACAGATACGCAGTATTTT

abundance: NA
v_gene: TRBV27
j_gene: TRBJ2-7
d_gene: TRBD2
CDR3aa: CASRGSGRVYEQYF
CDR3nt: TGTGCCAGCAGGGGAAGCGGGAGAGTATACGAGCAGTACTTC

abundance: NA
v_gene: TRBV4-1
j_gene: TRBJ1-1
d_gene: TRBD1
CDR3aa: CASSQITGGDTEAFF
CDR3nt: TGCGCCAGCAGCCAAATCACAGGGGGGGACACTGAAGCTTTCTTT

abundance: NA
v_gene: TRBV11-2
j_gene: TRBJ2-7
d_gene: NA
CDR3aa: CASSLESGPYEQYF
CDR3nt: TGTGCCAGCAGCTTAGAGTCAGGGCCCTACGAGCAGTACTTC

abundance: NA
v_gene: TRBV23-1
j_gene: TRBJ2-7
d_gene: NA
CDR3aa: CASSPAGGLGGYEQYF
CDR3nt: TGCGCCAGCAGTCCTGCAGGGGGACTAGGAGGCTACGAGCAGTACTTC

abundance: NA
v_gene: TRBV28
j_gene: TRBJ1-4
d_gene: NA
CDR3aa: CASSLGYATTNEKLFF
CDR3nt: TGTGCCAGCAGTTTAGGTTACGCAACAACTAATGAAAAACTGTTTTTT

abundance: NA
v_gene: TRBV28
j_gene: TRBJ2-3
d_gene: NA
CDR3aa: CASSFHRPPRTDTQYF
CDR3nt: TGTGCCAGCAGTTTTCACCGGCCACCTCGCACAGATACGCAGTATTTT

abundance: NA
v_gene: TRBV19
j_gene: TRBJ2-1
d_gene: TRBD1
CDR3aa: CASSISGGVSYNEQFF
CDR3nt: TGTGCCAGTAGTATCTCAGGGGGCGTAAGCTACAATGAGCAGTTCTTC

abundance: NA
v_gene: TRBV9
j_gene: TRBJ2-2
d_gene: TRBD2
CDR3aa: CASSVDGRAAPGELFF
CDR3nt: TGTGCCAGCAGCGTAGACGGGAGGGCCGCTCCCGGGGAGCTGTTTTTT

abundance: NA
v_gene: TRBV30
j_gene: TRBJ2-5
d_gene: TRBD2
CDR3aa: CAWSETGTIRYF
CDR3nt: TGTGCCTGGAGCGAGACCGGGACTATTAGATACTTC

abundance: NA
v_gene: TRBV27
j_gene: TRBJ1-2
d_gene: NA
CDR3aa: CASSLTVNYGYTF
CDR3nt: TGTGCCAGCAGCTTGACAGTTAACTATGGCTACACCTTC

abundance: NA
v_gene: TRBV7-9
j_gene: TRBJ2-1
d_gene: NA
CDR3aa: CASSPGPEQFF
CDR3nt: TGTGCCAGCAGCCCAGGGCCTGAGCAGTTCTTC

abundance: once
v_gene: TRBV7-9
j_gene: TRBJ2-7
d_gene: NA
CDR3aa: CASSLVGLPYEQYF
CDR3nt: TGTGCCAGCAGCTTAGTAGGGCTACCCTACGAGCAGTACTTC

abundance: NA
v_gene: TRBV20-1
j_gene: TRBJ2-7
d_gene: NA
CDR3aa: CSAGYEQYF
CDR3nt: TGCAGTGCGGGCTACGAGCAGTACTTC

abundance: NA
v_gene: TRBV5-6
j_gene: TRBJ1-5
d_gene: NA
CDR3aa: CASSSGGNQPQHF
CDR3nt: TGTGCCAGCAGCTCAGGCGGGAATCAGCCCCAGCATTTT

abundance: NA
v_gene: TRBV7-9
j_gene: TRBJ2-4
d_gene: NA
CDR3aa: CASSLIGSLAKNIQYF
CDR3nt: TGTGCCAGCAGCTTAATCGGCAGTCTAGCCAAAAACATTCAGTACTTC

abundance: NA
v_gene: TRBV19
j_gene: TRBJ2-5
d_gene: NA
CDR3aa: CASKGQGIQETQYF
CDR3nt: TGTGCCAGTAAGGGGCAGGGAATCCAAGAGACCCAGTACTTC

abundance: NA
v_gene: TRBV7-9
j_gene: TRBJ2-7
d_gene: TRBD2
CDR3aa: CASSLGGLAYEQYF
CDR3nt: TGTGCCAGCAGCTTGGGAGGACTAGCCTACGAGCAGTACTTC

abundance: NA
v_gene: TRBV6-1
j_gene: TRBJ2-7
d_gene: TRBD2
CDR3aa: CASSELLAGGYEQYF
CDR3nt: TGTGCCAGCAGTGAATTACTAGCGGGAGGCTACGAGCAGTACTTC

abundance: NA
v_gene: TRBV7-9
j_gene: TRBJ2-2
d_gene: TRBD1
CDR3aa: CASSPPTGGQAGELFF
CDR3nt: TGTGCCAGCAGCCCGCCGACAGGGGGACAAGCCGGGGAGCTGTTTTTT

abundance: NA
v_gene: TRBV10-3
j_gene: TRBJ2-1
d_gene: TRBD2
CDR3aa: CAIRGTSGSSYNEQFF
CDR3nt: TGTGCCATCAGGGGGACTAGCGGTAGCTCCTACAATGAGCAGTTCTTC

abundance: NA
v_gene: TRBV7-7
j_gene: TRBJ2-5
d_gene: NA
CDR3aa: CASSFPGETQYF
CDR3nt: TGTGCCAGCAGCTTTCCAGGGGAAACCCAGTACTTC

abundance: NA
v_gene: TRBV4-1
j_gene: TRBJ2-7
d_gene: NA
CDR3aa: CASSPLGGTYEQYF
CDR3nt: TGCGCCAGCAGCCCCCTCGGGGGCACCTACGAGCAGTACTTC

abundance: NA
v_gene: TRBV9
j_gene: TRBJ2-7
d_gene: NA
CDR3aa: CASSVGAALEEQYF
CDR3nt: TGTGCCAGCAGCGTAGGGGCGGCCCTCGAGGAGCAGTACTTC

abundance: NA
v_gene: TRBV6-5
j_gene: TRBJ2-7
d_gene: NA
CDR3aa: CASSERQTGYYEQYF
CDR3nt: TGTGCCAGCAGCGAAAGACAAACAGGGTACTACGAGCAGTACTTC

abundance: NA
v_gene: TRBV6-1
j_gene: TRBJ2-7
d_gene: TRBD2
CDR3aa: CASSELLAAFYEQYF
CDR3nt: TGTGCCAGCAGTGAATTACTAGCGGCTTTCTACGAGCAGTACTTC

abundance: NA
v_gene: TRBV5-6
j_gene: TRBJ2-2
d_gene: TRBD2
CDR3aa: CASSPAREGPYGELFF
CDR3nt: TGTGCCAGCAGCCCGGCCCGGGAGGGCCCATATGGGGAGCTGTTTTTT

abundance: NA
v_gene: TRBV11-1
j_gene: TRBJ2-7
d_gene: NA
CDR3aa: CASSLPRGGSYEQYF
CDR3nt: TGTGCCAGCAGCTTGCCACGCGGCGGATCCTACGAGCAGTACTTC

abundance: NA
v_gene: TRBV27
j_gene: TRBJ2-2
d_gene: NA
CDR3aa: CASSLLVTELNTGELFF
CDR3nt: TGTGCCAGCAGTTTACTGGTGACGGAATTGAACACCGGGGAGCTGTTTTTT

abundance: NA
v_gene: TRBV7-2
j_gene: TRBJ2-3
d_gene: NA
CDR3aa: CASSFKQTDLTDTQYF
CDR3nt: TGTGCCAGCAGCTTCAAGCAGACAGATCTCACAGATACGCAGTATTTT

abundance: NA
v_gene: TRBV11-2
j_gene: TRBJ1-1
d_gene: NA
CDR3aa: CASSLEAPYSIPNTEAFF
CDR3nt: TGTGCCAGCAGCTTAGAAGCCCCCTACAGTATACCGAACACTGAAGCTTTCTTT

abundance: NA
v_gene: TRBV4-1
j_gene: TRBJ2-7
d_gene: TRBD2
CDR3aa: CASSQRRLAIGDEQYF
CDR3nt: TGCGCCAGCAGCCAGCGCCGACTAGCTATTGGCGACGAGCAGTACTTC

abundance: NA
v_gene: TRBV7-3
j_gene: TRBJ2-2
d_gene: TRBD1
CDR3aa: CASSSGQGAMGELFF
CDR3nt: TGTGCCAGCAGTTCGGGACAGGGAGCCATGGGGGAGCTGTTTTTT

abundance: NA
v_gene: TRBV7-9
j_gene: TRBJ2-3
d_gene: NA
CDR3aa: CASSVGADTQYF
CDR3nt: TGTGCCAGCAGCGTGGGAGCAGATACGCAGTATTTT